One and the same sample provided the 19 T cell receptor beta chains below, sequenced in a study of vaccination effects on CD4 cells after COVID-19 (dated by TCRdb to the early 2020s). Libraries were constructed by the immunoSEQ multiplex PCR assay. As stored in TCRdb, this immuneACCESS dataset retains in-frame rearrangements with V and J assigned. A fraction of the clones does not appear; measured against another copy, unresolved V genes explain less than half of the discrepancy, and the remainder lacks a known reason. This sample holds more than 15,000 clones; 76% were observed only once. The ten largest make up approximately 20% of the sample. In the ViraFEST assay, PBMC were stimulated with viral peptide pools, and TCR sequencing was then used to find antigen-specific CD4+ T cell clonotypes based on their expansion. After approximately 11 days of culture, CD4+ T cells were isolated with the EasySep CD4+ T cell isolation kit. Convalescent patients had PCR-confirmed SARS-CoV-2 infection between March and December 2020, before Alpha, Beta and Delta variants emerged in the United States. Participants received two doses of either the BNT162b2 or the mRNA-1273 mRNA SARS-CoV-2 vaccine.

For these receptors, no antigen is known. Material: CD4+ T cells from PBMCs cultured with SARS-CoV-2 spike peptides, obtained after COVID-19 vaccination. Taken with the paper, the label for cell subset or site translates to: SARS-CoV-2 spike overlapping peptide pool stimulation. Receptors were obtained from a human donor who had a prior SARS-CoV-2 infection.

This clone occurred a few times. The chain combines TRBV6-1 with TRBJ2-1, with D unclear. Germline loops: CDR1 MNHNS, CDR2 SASEGT. The CDR3 covers 16 residues. The V and J ends lost 3 bases and 0 bases respectively, with 12 bases between them. The CDR3 loop is CASSDVGLSSYNEQFF. The CDR3, as DNA: TGTGCCAGCAGTGACGTGGGGTTGAGCTCCTACAATGAGCAGTTCTTC.

The J gene is TRBJ1-1, the V gene TRBV6-6; unclear D gene. Germline V gene lookup returns CDR1 MNHNY and CDR2 SVGAGI (reference sequence). The CDR3 extends over 14 amino acids. Between the trimmed V and J ends, which lost 10 bases and 1 base, there was a span of 16 bases. CDR3 DNA: TGTGCCACCGAGAATCCGGAAAGGAACACTGAAGCTTTCTTT. As protein: CATENPERNTEAFF.

V gene TRBV3-1 (or the pseudogene TRBV3-2) combines with J gene TRBJ2-5; D remains ambiguous. CDR3 size: 13 residues. CDR1 and CDR2 from the germline V gene are LGHDT and YNNKEL (reference sequence). The V gene lost 3 bases and the J gene lost 1 base, with 6 bases spanning the gap. This CDR3 reads CASSQFSQETQYF. CDR3 DNA: TGTGCCAGCAGCCAGTTCAGCCAAGAGACCCAGTACTTC.

This clone was observed once. The chain links TRBV7-9 to TRBJ2-3, with 12 bases matching TRBD2. Germline V gives CDR1 SEHNR, CDR2 FQNEAQ (reference sequence). This CDR3 contains 19 residues. The V gene end was trimmed by 10 bases and the J gene end by 4 bases; junction bases not matched to a gene: 21. The CDR3 loop reads CANRPPRLAGAPPSDTQYF. As DNA, the CDR3 is TGTGCCAACCGACCTCCACGACTAGCGGGAGCTCCCCCATCAGATACGCAGTATTTT.

The rearrangement links TRBV2 to TRBJ2-3; 7 bases agree with TRBD2. Looked up from germline, CDR1 is SNHLY and CDR2 is FYNNEI. The V segment lost 6 bases and the J segment 4 bases; nucleotides outside the gene matches: 4. The CDR3 contains 13 residues. The CDR3 is CASRGEGPDTQYF. Written as DNA, the CDR3 is TGTGCCAGCAGGGGGGAGGGGCCAGATACGCAGTATTTT.

The chain uses TRBV5-6 and TRBJ2-7; TRBD1 is a possible D gene (6 bases). V was trimmed by 3 bases and J by 0 bases, leaving 7 bases between them. Germline V lookup: CDR1 SGHDT, CDR2 YYEEEE. CDR3 size: 13 residues. Written as DNA, the CDR3 is TGTGCCAGCAGCTGGGACAACTCCTACGAGCAGTACTTC. Encoded protein: CASSWDNSYEQYF.

The J gene is TRBJ2-2, the V gene TRBV7-2, with 7 bases matching TRBD2. Germline V lookup: CDR1 SGHTA, CDR2 FQGNSA. J gave up 4 bases and V 8 bases, and 7 bases lay outside the gene matches. This CDR3 is built from 14 residues. CDR3 amino acids: CASVKGGVTGELFF. The CDR3, as DNA: TGTGCCAGCGTTAAGGGAGGGGTCACCGGGGAGCTGTTTTTT.

The chain links TRBV18 to TRBJ2-2, with D perhaps given as TRBD1 or TRBD2 (6 bases each). The V end lost 3 bases, the J end lost 0 bases, and 8 bases lay between the germline ends. The CDR3 contains 15 residues. CDR1 KGHSH and CDR2 LQKENI come from the germline V gene. CDR3 nucleotides: TGTGCCAGCTCACCTGGGGGGCCGAACACCGGGGAGCTGTTTTTT. Its protein product is CASSPGGPNTGELFF.

This clone was observed a few times. The rearrangement links TRBV28 to TRBJ2-3; TRBD1 matches 7 bases. CDR1 is MDHEN, CDR2 SYDVKM, per germline. The length of the CDR3 is 14 residues. The V and J ends lost 5 bases and 2 bases, in that order; junction bases with no gene match: 4. CDR3 sequence: CASSRDSLTDTQYF. The CDR3, as DNA: TGTGCCAGCAGTCGGGACAGCCTCACAGATACGCAGTATTTT.

This clone has only a few counts. The chain links TRBV19 to TRBJ1-6, with unresolved D. The CDR3 has 14 amino acids. The germline V gene has CDR1 LNHDA and CDR2 SQIVND (reference sequence). V lost 1 base to trimming and J lost 10 bases, with 11 bases between them. The CDR3 coding sequence is TGTGCCAGTAGTATAGCACAGTTTCGGTCACCCCTCCACTTT. This gives the protein CASSIAQFRSPLHF.

This clone was picked up one time. This rearrangement joins TRBV7-3 to TRBJ1-2, with 8 bases matching TRBD1. The CDR3 runs 13 residues. With V trimmed by 5 bases and J by 6 bases, 5 bases remained unmatched. Germline lookup yields CDR1 SGHTA and CDR2 FQGTGA. DNA for the CDR3: TGTGCCAGCAGCATTAACAGGGGGGATGGCTACACCTTC. Translating it yields CASSINRGDGYTF. The entire variable domain, with the rest obtained from reference TRBV7-3 and TRBJ1-2, is as follows: GAGVSQTPSNKVTEKGKYVELRCDPISGHTALYWYRQSLGQGPEFLIYFQGTGAADDSGLPNDRFFAVRPEGSVSTLKIQRTERGDSAVYLCASSINRGDGYTFGSGTRLTVV.

The chain links TRBV3-1 (or the pseudogene TRBV3-2) to TRBJ2-3; the match to TRBD2 covers 12 bases. This CDR3 contains 16 residues. Germline V gene sequence: CDR1 LGHDT, CDR2 YNNKEL (reference sequence). V lost 4 bases, J lost 4 bases, and 6 bases stayed unmatched. CDR3 coding DNA: TGTGCCAGCAGCCTCAGACTAGCGGGAGTGGCAGATACGCAGTATTTT. Translating it yields CASSLRLAGVADTQYF.

The rearrangement joins TRBV4-3 to TRBJ2-7; 10 bases line up with TRBD1. The CDR3 totals 17 residues. V shed 0 bases and J 2 bases; nucleotides not matched to a gene: 7. CDR1 and CDR2 (germline): LGHNA, YSLEER. CDR3 nucleotides: TGCGCCAGCAGCCAAGATTGGGGGACAGGGGTGACCTACGAGCAGTACTTC. Its translation: CASSQDWGTGVTYEQYF.

This clone was seen only once. The V call is TRBV11-3, the J call TRBJ2-5; D uncertain. Germline values: CDR1 SGHNT, CDR2 YENEEA. The CDR3 covers 11 residues. V was pared by 5 bases and J by 9 bases, with 10 bases between. The CDR3 region is CASSITSAQYF. The CDR3 coding sequence is TGTGCCAGCAGCATTACGTCCGCCCAGTACTTC.

This chain links TRBV12-5 with TRBJ1-1; 12 positions match TRBD1. V shed 4 bases and J 3 bases; nucleotides not matched to a gene: 12. This CDR3 contains 18 residues. In germline, CDR1 is LGHNT, CDR2 FRNRAP. In DNA form, the CDR3 reads TGTGCTAGTGGTTCGGGACAGGGGGCAAGAATTTCGCACACTGAAGCTTTCTTT. Amino acid sequence: CASGSGQGARISHTEAFF.

The V and J genes are TRBV29-1 and TRBJ2-1, with TRBD2 matching over 13 bases. CDR1 and CDR2 from the germline V gene are SQVTM and ANQGSEA. This CDR3 has 19 residues. J gave up 4 bases and V 0 bases, and 12 bases lay outside the gene matches. DNA of the CDR3: TGCAGCGTTGAAGATTGGTTGCTTGAGACTAGCGGGGGGTACAATGAGCAGTTCTTC. Protein product: CSVEDWLLETSGGYNEQFF.

J is TRBJ2-2 and V is TRBV5-5; D gene uncertain. This CDR3 is built from 14 residues. Deletions cut 5 bases from V and 4 bases from J, with 12 bases between. Per the germline V gene, CDR1 is SGHKS and CDR2 is YYEKEE (reference sequence). For the CDR3, the DNA is TGTGCCAGCAGTCTTCCTTCGGTCACCGGGGAGCTGTTTTTT. Translation: CASSLPSVTGELFF.

The chain carries TRBV24-1 and TRBJ2-7; 11 bases fit TRBD1. Germline V CDR1 and CDR2: KGHDR, SFDVKD. After removal of 3 bases from V and 3 bases from J, the junction contained 3 bases not matched to a gene. There are 15 residues in the CDR3. The CDR3 reads CATSDPGTGGYEQYF. The CDR3 bases are TGTGCCACCAGTGATCCCGGGACAGGGGGCTACGAGCAGTACTTC.

The chain carries TRBV2 and TRBJ2-3, with TRBD2 matching 11 bases. The trim removed 2 bases at V and 5 bases at J, leaving 12 bases unmatched. This CDR3 is 18 amino acids long. CDR1 is SNHLY, CDR2 FYNNEI, per germline. Here the CDR3 DNA reads TGTGCCAGCAGTGAACAAGCCGGTATAGCGGGGGGGGTAGATACGCAGTATTTT. This sequence encodes CASSEQAGIAGGVDTQYF. Full variable domain (remainder filled in from reference TRBV2 and TRBJ2-3): EPEVTQTPSHQVTQMGQEVILRCVPISNHLYFYWYRQILGQKVEFLVSFYNNEISEKSEIFDDQFSVERPDGSNFTLKIRSTKLEDSAMYFCASSEQAGIAGGVDTQYFGPGTRLTVL.